This TCR beta chain was sequenced in a study of pediatric ulcerative colitis. Study-level findings and limits: Rectal repertoires separated controls, mild-moderate and acute severe colitis.

Measured with immunoSEQ multiplex PCR; TCRdb has only the in-frame clones, and not every one. Among roughly 19,000 clones listed, roughly 74% were seen once. The CDR3 covers 14 residues. The trim removed 7 bases at V and 3 bases at J, leaving 4 bases unmatched. The germline CDR1 and CDR2 sequences are LNHDA and SQIVND (reference sequence). The rectum was sampled with one to two pinch biopsies at colonoscopy. In regard to this clone: Its cognate antigen is unknown.

This sequence was found in a boy between 10 and 17 years old with moderate ulcerative colitis. The rearrangement joins TRBV19 to TRBJ1-4, with 8 bases matching TRBD1. Source material: gut tissue. CDR3 nucleotide sequence: TGTGCCAGTACCTGGACAGGGTCTAATGAAAAACTGTTTTTT. Its translation: CASTWTGSNEKLFF.